The 26 T cell receptor beta chains listed next were all sequenced from one sample in a study of CD8+CD57+ T cells in acquired aplastic anemia. Patients sequenced had flow cytometry evidence of CD8+CD57+ cell expansion. The TCR beta profiling, which covered VDJ combination and CDR3 sequence, was carried out using genomic DNA as the template. TCRdb used MiXCR to reprocess the reads, holding one entry per CDR3 protein. Among around 170,000 distinct CDR3 sequences listed, roughly half were seen once. The sample taken for sequencing was sorted CD4+, CD8+, or CD8+CD57+ T cells (not recorded which) from PBMCs. These TCRs come from a human donor with aplastic anemia.

The CDR3 is CASSPSGGYEQYF. The CDR3 nucleotides are TGTGCCAGCTCCCCGTCGGGGGGCTACGAGCAGTACTTC. This chain links TRBV2 with TRBJ2-7, with 7 bases identical to TRBD2. V lost 8 bases, J lost 3 bases, and 7 bases stayed unmatched. Per germline, CDR1 SNHLY and CDR2 FYNNEI. The CDR3 loop spans 13 amino acids.

The chain couples TRBV29-1 to TRBJ2-3; no reliable D call. V lost 6 bases and J lost 6, with 16 bases in between. This CDR3 contains 13 residues. Germline assignment: CDR1 SQVTM and CDR2 ANQGSEA. CDR3: CSVGPGERDTQYF. CDR3 bases: TGCAGCGTCGGACCCGGAGAACGGGATACGCAGTATTTT.

There are a few counts of this clonotype. J is TRBJ2-1 and V is TRBV5-4; 16 bases match TRBD2. The trim removed 4 bases at V and 4 bases at J, leaving 8 bases unmatched. Germline lookup yields CDR1 SGHNT and CDR2 YYREEE (reference sequence). The CDR3 is made up of 18 amino acids. The DNA for the CDR3 is TGTGCCAGCAGCCTGGGACTAGCGGGAGGGCTTTCGTACAATGAGCAGTTCTTC. Protein sequence: CASSLGLAGGLSYNEQFF.

The J gene is TRBJ1-6, the V gene TRBV10-3; D is possibly TRBD1 (6 bases). The V end lost 8 bases, the J end lost 7 bases, and 15 bases lay between the germline ends. The germline V gene encodes CDR1 ENHRY and CDR2 SYGVKD. The CDR3 sequence is 14 residues long. CDR3 sequence: CAIQGQGNNSPLHF. The CDR3 DNA reads TGTGCCATCCAGGGGCAGGGCAACAATTCACCCCTCCACTTT.

As DNA, the CDR3 is TGTGCCAGCAGCGCGACAGGCCTTGAAGCTTTCTTT. This encodes CASSATGLEAFF. The gene calls are TRBV7-2 and TRBJ1-1; tentative D call: TRBD1 (6 bases). The germline V and J ends were trimmed by 5 bases and 7 bases, with 11 bases remaining between them. The CDR3 is made up of 12 amino acids. Germline V gives CDR1 SGHTA, CDR2 FQGNSA. Together with reference TRBV7-2 and TRBJ1-1, the CDR3 gives the full variable domain: GAGVSQSPSNKVTEKGKDVELRCDPISGHTALYWYRQSLGQGLEFLIYFQGNSAPDKSGLPSDRFSAERTGGSVSTLTIQRTQQEDSAVYLCASSATGLEAFFGQGTRLTVV.

The V call is TRBV20-1, the J call TRBJ1-5; D gene ambiguous. This CDR3 is 13 amino acids long. V lost 6 bases, J lost 2 bases, and 11 bases lay in between. Germline CDR1 and CDR2: DFQATT and SNEGSKA (reference sequence). The CDR3, as DNA: TGCAGTGCAACGATCGATGGCAATCAGCCCCAGCATTTT. Its translation: CSATIDGNQPQHF.

This chain links TRBV9 with TRBJ2-7, with D perhaps TRBD1 (6 bases). The CDR3 has 15 residues. CDR1 is SGDLS, CDR2 YYNGEE, per germline. V lost 4 bases and J lost 3, with 17 bases in between. The CDR3 loop reads CASSLRQETYYEQYF. In nucleotides, the CDR3 is TGTGCCAGCAGCCTTAGACAGGAGACTTACTACGAGCAGTACTTC.

This chain connects TRBV29-1 to TRBJ2-1; D is ambiguous. This CDR3 has 14 amino acids. Germline V gene lookup returns CDR1 SQVTM and CDR2 ANQGSEA. The V end lost 7 bases, the J end lost 10 bases, and 23 bases lay between the germline ends. DNA of the CDR3: TGCAGCGCTGCGTCTGACTTAACCTGGTCCGAGCAGTTCTTC. The encoded protein is CSAASDLTWSEQFF.

The V call is TRBV4-2, the J call TRBJ2-7; 7 nucleotides align to TRBD1. CDR3 length: 15 amino acids. Germline V lookup: CDR1 LGHNA, CDR2 YNFKEQ. V lost 0 bases to trimming and J lost 0 bases; unmatched junction nucleotides: 2. The chain's CDR3 is CASSQEQGDSYEQYF. CDR3 nucleotides: TGTGCCAGCAGCCAAGAGCAGGGGGACTCCTACGAGCAGTACTTC.

The chain employs TRBV2 and TRBJ1-4, with TRBD1 matching over 7 bases. V lost 2 bases to trimming and J lost 6 bases; unmatched junction nucleotides: 6. This CDR3 has 15 residues. Germline CDR1 SNHLY, CDR2 FYNNEI. CDR3 nucleotides: TGTGCCAGCAGTGAACCGGGACAGAGGCATGAAAAACTGTTTTTT. Translating it yields CASSEPGQRHEKLFF.

This clonotype was seen once. The chain employs TRBV24-1 and TRBJ2-3, with 11 bases fitting TRBD2. J lost 0 bases, V lost 4 bases, and 2 bases had no gene match. Germline assignment: CDR1 KGHDR and CDR2 SFDVKD. The CDR3 consists of 16 residues. CDR3 in DNA: TGTGCCACCAGTGAGTGGACTAGCGGGAGCACAGATACGCAGTATTTT. Translating it yields CATSEWTSGSTDTQYF.

Here the CDR3 DNA reads TGTGCCACCAGTGACCCGGGACAGGGCCACGAGCAGTACTTC. Translating gives CATSDPGQGHEQYF. The chain joins TRBV24-1 to TRBJ2-7; TRBD1 matches 9 bases. This CDR3 region has 14 residues. Germline CDR1 KGHDR, CDR2 SFDVKD. After removal of 4 bases from V and 5 bases from J, the junction contained 5 bases not matched to a gene.

Many counts were recorded for this clonotype. This chain uses TRBV6-1 with TRBJ2-1; 8 bases agree with TRBD1. CDR3 length: 13 residues. With V trimmed by 5 bases and J by 10 bases, 7 bases remained unmatched. Germline-derived CDR1 and CDR2 are MNHNS and SASEGT. CDR3 amino acids: CASSNQGAGEQFF. The CDR3 nucleotides read TGTGCCAGCAGTAATCAGGGGGCTGGAGAGCAGTTCTTC.

This clonotype was detected once. The rearrangement joins TRBV16 to TRBJ1-4; possible D gene TRBD1, 6 bases. The CDR3 sequence is 14 residues long. Germline V gene lookup returns CDR1 KGHSY and CDR2 FQNENV. V shed 0 bases and J shed 8 bases, with 10 bases lying between them. CDR3 in DNA: TGTGCCAGCAGCCAATCCCCGGACAGAGAAAAACTGTTTTTT. As protein: CASSQSPDREKLFF.

This clonotype was found once. V usage is TRBV15 and J usage is TRBJ1-2; D gene ambiguous. Germline lookup yields CDR1 LNHNV and CDR2 YYDKDF (reference sequence). The CDR3 length is 14 residues. The V end lost 1 base, the J end lost 0 bases, and 6 bases lay between the germline ends. The CDR3 region is CATSRVDSNYGYTF. Written as DNA, the CDR3 is TGTGCCACCAGCAGAGTGGATTCTAACTATGGCTACACCTTC.

This CDR3 reads CASSRVAKGYEQYF. The CDR3 coding sequence is TGTGCCAGCAGTCGGGTAGCGAAGGGATACGAGCAGTACTTC. The V and J genes are TRBV7-8 and TRBJ2-7; a possible D gene is TRBD2 (5 bases). Trimming took 6 bases from V and 4 from J, leaving 16 bases between them. Germline assignment: CDR1 SGHVS and CDR2 FQNEAQ. The CDR3 is 14 amino acids.

V gene TRBV20-1 combines with J gene TRBJ2-1, with 9 bases lining up with TRBD2. V lost 4 bases and J lost 7; bases outside the gene matches: 2. This CDR3 has 12 residues. Germline values: CDR1 DFQATT, CDR2 SNEGSKA (reference sequence). The CDR3 loop reads CSATLAGNEQFF. The CDR3 DNA reads as TGCAGTGCTACCCTAGCGGGAAATGAGCAGTTCTTC.

Notes on this clonotype: At one end, the junction sequence differs from germline, possibly due to a read error. The chain recombines TRBV4-1 with TRBJ2-5; D remains unclear. The germline gives CDR1 MGHRA, CDR2 YSYEKL. This CDR3 is built from 15 residues. The CDR3 loop reads CASSLSRQLQETQYF. CDR3 sequence (DNA): TGTGCCAGCAGCTTATCGAGGCAGCTACAAGAGACCCAGTACTTC.

V usage is TRBV29-1 and J usage is TRBJ2-2, with D perhaps matching TRBD1 (9 bases). Germline V gene sequence: CDR1 SQVTM, CDR2 ANQGSEA. The CDR3 loop spans 17 amino acids. V lost 5 bases and J 1 base, leaving 20 bases between the germline ends. The CDR3 region is CSVRGGQGGVNTGELFF. As DNA, the CDR3 is TGCAGCGTTCGGGGGGGACAGGGCGGGGTGAACACCGGGGAGCTGTTTTTT.

The genes are TRBV7-3 and TRBJ2-5, with D perhaps given as TRBD1 or TRBD2 (5 bases each). With 6 bases removed from V and 4 bases from J, the gap between germline ends came to 18 bases. Germline loops: CDR1 SGHTA, CDR2 FQGTGA. This CDR3 is built from 15 residues. The CDR3 region is CASSGSGTLRETQYF. DNA for the CDR3: TGTGCCAGCAGTGGCTCCGGGACCCTGAGAGAGACCCAGTACTTC.

A remark on this clonotype: A junction end diverges from the germline sequence, so it may reflect a read error. The rearrangement uses TRBV7-9 and TRBJ2-5; 10 bases agree with TRBD2. Germline V gene lookup returns CDR1 SEHNR and CDR2 FQNEAQ (reference sequence). The CDR3 loop spans 14 amino acids. In DNA, the CDR3 is TGTGCCAGCAGAAGGACTAGCGGTGAAGAGACCCAGTATTTC. This translates into CASRRTSGEETQYF.

This clonotype has ten or more counts. The chain has TRBV11-1 and TRBJ1-4; D gene unclear. The CDR3 totals 17 residues. V dropped 0 bases and J dropped 8 bases, with 19 bases sitting between them. Germline V gene data show CDR1 as SGHAT and CDR2 as FQDESV (reference sequence). The CDR3, as DNA: TGTGCCAGCAGCTTAGCTGTCACACCCACCAGAGGGGAAAAACTGTTTTTT. It yields the protein CASSLAVTPTRGEKLFF.

V usage is TRBV20-1 and J usage is TRBJ2-3, with D possibly being TRBD1 or TRBD2 (5 bases each). V was clipped by 3 bases and J by 2 bases, with 12 bases between them. The CDR3 sequence is 14 residues long. Looked up from germline, CDR1 is DFQATT and CDR2 is SNEGSKA (reference sequence). The CDR3 DNA reads as TGCAGTGCTAGCTACGGGGCTCTCACAGATACGCAGTATTTT. This translates into CSASYGALTDTQYF.

The rearrangement joins TRBV25-1 to TRBJ1-2; TRBD1 is a possible D gene (5 bases). V was cut by 6 bases and J by 7 bases, with 18 bases left in between. This CDR3 region has 14 residues. Germline V CDR1 and CDR2: MGHDK, SYGVNS. CDR3 region: CASRGWGLEGGYTF. CDR3 DNA sequence: TGTGCCAGCAGGGGCTGGGGACTTGAAGGTGGCTACACCTTC.

The rearrangement links TRBV29-1 to TRBJ2-5; D ambiguous. This CDR3 is 14 amino acids long. Between the trimmed V and J ends, which lost 6 bases and 2 bases, there was a span of 16 bases. Germline V gene data show CDR1 as SQVTM and CDR2 as ANQGSEA. CDR3 in amino acids: CSVKASVYQETQYF. In DNA form, the CDR3 reads TGCAGCGTCAAGGCAAGCGTGTATCAAGAGACCCAGTACTTC.

The chain links TRBV19 to TRBJ1-1; D is ambiguous. Germline lookup yields CDR1 LNHDA and CDR2 SQIVND (reference sequence). V shed 7 bases and J shed 2 bases, with 5 bases lying between them. The CDR3 totals 11 residues. The CDR3 spells CASIANTEAFF. The CDR3 DNA follows: TGTGCCAGTATCGCCAACACTGAAGCTTTCTTT.